The 12 T cell receptor beta chains below all came from one sample that was sequenced in a study of vaccination and CD4 T cells after COVID-19. Described treatment: roughly 11-day PBMC culture with coronavirus spike peptide pools or control peptides (ViraFEST assay). Cultured CD4+ T cells had their DNA profiled by the Oncomine TCR Beta short-read assay. TCRdb re-analysed the PCR reads in MiXCR, keeping a single row per CDR3 protein. The table shows over 13,000 distinct CDR3 sequences, with around 53% occurring only once. No antigens are known for them. Sequenced input: CD4+ T cells from blood, cultured in vitro. The receptors were gathered from a human donor who had recovered from COVID-19.

The chain joins TRBV20-1 to TRBJ2-1; 7 bases map to TRBD2. The V and J ends lost 6 bases and 3 bases, in that order; junction bases with no gene match: 11. CDR1 is DFQATT, CDR2 SNEGSKA, per germline (reference sequence). The CDR3 is 15 amino acids. The CDR3 DNA reads as TGCAGTGCCCTGACTCTAGCGGAGGGCTACAATGAGCAGTTCTTC. It specifies CSALTLAEGYNEQFF.

V is TRBV2 and J is TRBJ2-3; D uncertain. Per the germline V gene, CDR1 is SNHLY and CDR2 is FYNNEI. V was trimmed by 1 base and J by 0 bases, leaving 2 bases between them. The CDR3 has 13 residues. The CDR3 DNA follows: TGTGCCAGCAGTGAAGGGAGCACAGATACGCAGTATTTT. Amino acids: CASSEGSTDTQYF.

The V gene is TRBV20-1, the J gene TRBJ1-5; D is perhaps TRBD1 (5 bases). The ends were cut back, 5 bases at V and 2 bases at J, with 16 bases in the middle. There are 15 residues in the CDR3. Looked up from germline, CDR1 is DFQATT and CDR2 is SNEGSKA (reference sequence). The CDR3 protein is CSAQRAGDGNQPQHF. The CDR3 DNA follows: TGCAGTGCTCAGAGAGCTGGGGACGGCAATCAGCCCCAGCATTTT.

The sample holds a few counts of this clonotype. The gene calls are TRBV27 and TRBJ2-3; TRBD1 matches at 7 bases. Germline CDR1 and CDR2: MNHEY and SMNVEV (reference sequence). J was trimmed by 3 bases and V by 5 bases; bases with no gene match: 5. The CDR3 has 14 amino acids. CDR3 residues: CASSVNRGTDTQYF. As DNA, the CDR3 is TGTGCCAGCAGTGTTAACAGGGGAACAGATACGCAGTATTTT.

The chain recombines TRBV5-1 with TRBJ1-2, with a tentative D call TRBD1 (5 bases). The CDR3 runs to 15 residues. Germline V gives CDR1 SGHRS, CDR2 YFSETQ. With 1 base removed from V and 4 bases from J, the gap between germline ends came to 14 bases. This CDR3 reads CASSLPTRGSYGYTF. CDR3 DNA sequence: TGCGCCAGCAGCTTGCCCACAAGGGGTTCCTATGGCTACACCTTC.

The chain recombines TRBV29-1 with TRBJ2-5, with 8 positions matching TRBD1. V lost 6 bases to trimming and J lost 6 bases; unmatched junction nucleotides: 6. CDR1 and CDR2 from the germline V gene are SQVTM and ANQGSEA. The CDR3 is made up of 12 amino acids. CDR3 amino acids: CSVLQGGKTQYF. The CDR3 nucleotides read TGCAGCGTCCTACAGGGGGGAAAGACCCAGTACTTC.

This rearrangement joins TRBV12-3 or TRBV12-4 to TRBJ1-6; D call uncertain. V was trimmed by 9 bases and J by 6 bases, leaving 15 bases between them. The CDR3 consists of 14 residues. The CDR3 sequence is CASRHHQINSPLHF. CDR3 sequence (DNA): TGTGCCAGTCGACACCACCAAATTAATTCACCCCTCCACTTT.

The chain has TRBV27 and TRBJ1-2; D unresolved. V was clipped by 4 bases and J by 3 bases, with 9 bases between them. The CDR3 covers 13 residues. The germline V gene encodes CDR1 MNHEY and CDR2 SMNVEV (reference sequence). CDR3 sequence: CASSSLFDYGYTF. The CDR3 coding sequence is TGTGCCAGCAGTTCCCTCTTTGACTATGGCTACACCTTC.

The V and J genes are TRBV7-3 and TRBJ2-2; D not resolved. The CDR3 is 15 residues long. Germline V lookup: CDR1 SGHTA, CDR2 FQGTGA. V was shortened by 2 bases and J by 5 bases, with 12 bases between the two germline ends. This CDR3 reads CASSLSGEGTGELFF. CDR3 sequence (DNA): TGTGCCAGCAGCTTATCTGGGGAAGGGACCGGGGAGCTGTTTTTT.

The chain links TRBV2 to TRBJ2-7, with D perhaps matching TRBD1 or TRBD2 (5 bases each). Trimming took off 6 bases at V and 0 bases at J, with 18 bases between the two ends. Germline V lookup: CDR1 SNHLY, CDR2 FYNNEI. The CDR3 is 16 residues long. The CDR3, as DNA: TGTGCCAGCAGCTCAAGCTCAGGGAGAGGCTCCTACGAGCAGTACTTC. It codes for CASSSSSGRGSYEQYF.

V usage is TRBV5-4 and J usage is TRBJ2-2, with 10 bases identical to TRBD2. Germline V gene data show CDR1 as SGHNT and CDR2 as YYREEE (reference sequence). The CDR3 is 16 residues long. With V trimmed by 4 bases and J by 1 base, 4 bases remained unmatched. In nucleotides, the CDR3 is TGTGCCAGCAGCCGAGGACTAGCGGTGAACACCGGGGAGCTGTTTTTT. Amino acid sequence: CASSRGLAVNTGELFF.

This rearrangement joins TRBV5-1 to TRBJ2-3; 12 positions agree with TRBD2. Looked up from germline, CDR1 is SGHRS and CDR2 is YFSETQ. The J segment lost 5 bases and the V segment lost 3 bases, leaving 4 bases of the junction unmatched. The CDR3 runs 15 residues. The CDR3 DNA reads TGCGCCAGCAGCTCGCCGGGACTAGCGGGAGATACGCAGTATTTT. As protein: CASSSPGLAGDTQYF. The whole variable domain, remainder taken from reference TRBV5-1 and TRBJ2-3, is KAGVTQTPRYLIKTRGQQVTLSCSPISGHRSVSWYQQTPGQGLQFLFEYFSETQRNKGNFPGRFSGRQFSNSRSEMNVSTLELGDSALYLCASSSPGLAGDTQYFGPGTRLTVL.